Here is one T cell receptor beta chain with its context. This clone turned up a few times. No cognate antigen has been identified for it. Base qualities are not at hand, and no much larger clone is one base apart. These data belong to a study of cytomegalovirus exposure and HLA in healthy donors (dated by TCRdb to the late 2010s). Turning to the overall study: According to a later analysis, the 120 validation repertoires were produced on the same platform as the 700 or so repertoires of the first cohort. The study was designed to test whether signatures of past pathogen exposure could be identified by cataloging public T cell receptors. Along with the roughly 710-subject first cohort, a separate validation cohort of about 110 different subjects was used. The study combined high-throughput TCR immunosequencing, statistical association of individual TCRs with disease status, and machine learning to predict cytomegalovirus infection status.

The V end gives up 4 bases and the J end 7 bases, leaving 9 bases in the junction not matched to a gene. From its cysteine to its phenylalanine, the CDR3 spans 15 amino acids. The entry retains the CDR3 DNA only, 45 bases that are in frame from base 1. The germline V gene supplies CDR1 SGHTA and CDR2 FQGNSA. Donors formed part of the validation cohort, which comprised fewer than 150 subjects and was distinct from the first cohort of under 800 subjects. Broader findings and caveats from the paper: The validation cohort had no HLA typing available for a later analysis, so co-occurrence within that cohort was assessed over all 130 or so repertoires. In vitro tests confirmed that three of the cytomegalovirus-associated TCR beta chains recognize cytomegalovirus antigens. A later analysis found that TCRs clustered in the first cohort also tended to co-occur in the 95 to 150 validation repertoires, with about 94% of cluster scores above 0. In both the original and validation cohorts, the classifier was reported to diagnose cytomegalovirus status with high specificity and sensitivity. A total of 164 TCR beta chains were listed by the study as associated with cytomegalovirus. The authors suggested that the approach could potentially be generalized to other disease states and immunological phenotypes. Most TCR sequences were observed very rarely across donors, whereas some public TCRs were present in many individuals.

Library prep was done by the immunoSEQ multiplex PCR assay. In the original analysis: To diagnose cytomegalovirus status from the catalog of TCR beta chain sequences, a statistical classification framework was built. Imported from immuneACCESS, the table was reduced by TCRdb to in-frame sequences with V and J called. These copies leave out some clones; in studies compared against another copy, an unresolved V gene accounts for under half, and the cause of the remainder is not known. The V and J calls and the clone size are those of that table, but D and trimming were determined from the DNA. The table for this sample lists around 150,000 clones; around 88% of them were counted only once. The top ten hold approximately 2.4% of the sample.

The chain employs TRBV7-2 and TRBJ2-1; 8 junctional bases match TRBD1. Sequencing used PBMCs. This clonotype originated in a young woman in good health and CMV-seronegative. The CDR3 sequence is CASSSGQGSSNEQFF. The DNA is as follows: TGTGCCAGCAGCTCCGGACAGGGATCATCAAATGAGCAGTTCTTC.